These 4 T cell receptor beta chains share one sample of origin, sequenced in a study of CD8 T cell repertoires and HIV-1 epitope variants. Generated by immunoSEQ multiplex PCR, the TCRdb table keeps only in-frame clones and is missing some. The sample carries 90,000 or so clones, almost 75% recorded once. Specimen: uncultured baseline CD8+ T cells from peripheral blood mononuclear cells (PBMCs). These receptors all come from a male donor with HIV.

The V and J genes are TRBV2 and TRBJ2-1; D is ambiguous. From germline, CDR1 is SNHLY and CDR2 FYNNEI. V lost 8 bases and J lost 10, with 18 bases in between. The CDR3 loop spans 13 amino acids. The CDR3 is CASLKDAAGEQFF. The CDR3 DNA is TGTGCCAGCCTCAAGGACGCCGCCGGAGAGCAGTTCTTC.

The genes are TRBV28 and TRBJ1-5, with a possible D match to TRBD1 (5 bases). The CDR3 covers 15 residues. CDR1 is MDHEN, CDR2 SYDVKM, per germline. With 7 bases removed from V and 0 bases from J, the gap between germline ends came to 13 bases. CDR3 amino acids: CASTPRQGSNQPQHF. CDR3 sequence (DNA): TGTGCCAGCACCCCCAGGCAGGGTAGCAATCAGCCCCAGCATTTT.

The chain carries TRBV19 and TRBJ1-6; no firm D call. The CDR3 is 16 amino acids. Looked up from germline, CDR1 is LNHDA and CDR2 is SQIVND (reference sequence). V was clipped by 4 bases and J by 1 base, with 11 bases between them. The CDR3 protein is CASSKVRASYNSPLHF. The CDR3 DNA is TGTGCCAGTAGTAAGGTCCGGGCGTCCTATAATTCACCCCTCCACTTT.

The chain joins TRBV14 to TRBJ2-7; D is unclear. CDR1 SGHDN and CDR2 FVKESK come from the germline V gene. V dropped 4 bases and J dropped 3 bases, with 10 bases sitting between them. CDR3 size: 13 residues. The CDR3 region has the DNA TGTGCCAGCAGCCCAAACCGGTTCTACGAGCAGTACTTC. Its protein is CASSPNRFYEQYF.